The sequence of this T cell receptor beta chain was determined in a study of cytomegalovirus exposure and HLA in healthy donors. Findings of the study overall: Excluded were some V segments that proved indistinguishable, including TRBV6-2 and TRBV6-3.

As concerns this clone: Its antigen is not known.

This CDR3 spans 13 amino acids. Looked up from germline, CDR1 is KGHSH and CDR2 is LQKENI. V gave up 2 bases and J gave up 3 bases; unmatched junction bases: 0. PCR involved 60 Vbeta and 13 Jbeta primers. Using immunoSEQ multiplex PCR, the repertoire was profiled, and TCRdb retains in-frame clones only, with some absent. The sample includes 65,000 to 80,000 clones, approximately 80% seen only once; the top ten take approximately 8.9%. Specimen: PBMCs. The origin of this receptor is a woman between 40 and 50 years old in good health and CMV-seropositive. V and J are TRBV18 and TRBJ2-5; the match to TRBD1 covers 7 bases. DNA for the CDR3: TGTGCCAGCTCACCAACAGGGGAAGAGACCCAGTACTTC. Its translation is CASSPTGEETQYF.